This TCR beta chain was retrieved from a study of T-cell reconstitution after alpha-beta-depleted transplantation in children. The study, taken as a whole, reports: T-cell counts and diversity at one year post-transplant came mainly from newly produced T cells. Surviving recipient T cells and thymic progenitors produced the high day-60 TCRbeta diversity seen in some patients. Expanded graft clones numbering several hundred reportedly gave rise to alpha-beta T cells about two months after transplant.

Comments on this clonotype: Its specificity is unknown. It may be a read error: a sequence one base away is much more abundant.

The library targeted TCRbeta and was prepared with unique molecular identifiers. TCRdb ran MiXCR on the PCR reads and lists one entry per CDR3 protein. This table holds hundreds of thousands of distinct CDR3 sequences, less than 15% found once. CDR3 length: 12 residues. Per the germline V gene, CDR1 is MDHEN and CDR2 is SYDVKM. The V and J genes are TRBV28 and TRBJ2-1; D unclear. This receptor was obtained from a girl aged 2 to 10 with congenital amegakaryocytic thrombocytopenia, due to receive a stem cell transplant. This material consisted of PBMCs, taken before TCRalphabeta/CD19-depleted stem cell transplant. In DNA, the CDR3 is TGTGCCAGCAGTTCCTCTCGCAATGCGCAGTTCTTC. Protein sequence: CASSSSRNAQFF.